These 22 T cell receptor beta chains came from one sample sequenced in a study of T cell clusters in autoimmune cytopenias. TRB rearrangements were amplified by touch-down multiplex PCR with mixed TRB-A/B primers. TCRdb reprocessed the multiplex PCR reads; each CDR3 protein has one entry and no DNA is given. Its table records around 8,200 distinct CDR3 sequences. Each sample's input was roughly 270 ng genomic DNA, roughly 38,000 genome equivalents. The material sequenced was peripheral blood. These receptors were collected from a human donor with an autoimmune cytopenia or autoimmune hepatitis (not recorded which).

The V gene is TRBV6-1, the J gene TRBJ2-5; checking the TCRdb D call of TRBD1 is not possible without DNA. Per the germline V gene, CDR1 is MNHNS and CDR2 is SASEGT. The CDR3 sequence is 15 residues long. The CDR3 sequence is CAWGRTGGFGETQYF.

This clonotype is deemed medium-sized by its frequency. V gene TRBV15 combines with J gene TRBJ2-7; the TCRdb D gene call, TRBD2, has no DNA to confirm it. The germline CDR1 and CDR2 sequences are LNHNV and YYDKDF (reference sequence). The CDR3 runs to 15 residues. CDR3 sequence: CATSRDFAEGLEQYF.

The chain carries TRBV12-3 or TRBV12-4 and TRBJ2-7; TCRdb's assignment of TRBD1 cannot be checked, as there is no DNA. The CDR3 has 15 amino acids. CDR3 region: CASSPQTGADYEQYF.

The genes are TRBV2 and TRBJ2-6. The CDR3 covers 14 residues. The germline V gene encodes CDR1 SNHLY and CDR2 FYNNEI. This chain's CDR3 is CASSALSGANVLTF.

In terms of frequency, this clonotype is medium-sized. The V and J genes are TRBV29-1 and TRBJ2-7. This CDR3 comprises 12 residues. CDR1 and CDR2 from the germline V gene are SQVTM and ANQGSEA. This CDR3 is CSVIGEGYEQYF.

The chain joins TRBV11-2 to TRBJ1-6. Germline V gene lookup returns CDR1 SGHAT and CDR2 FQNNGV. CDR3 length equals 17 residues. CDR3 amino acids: CASSLRGSKIYNSPLHF.

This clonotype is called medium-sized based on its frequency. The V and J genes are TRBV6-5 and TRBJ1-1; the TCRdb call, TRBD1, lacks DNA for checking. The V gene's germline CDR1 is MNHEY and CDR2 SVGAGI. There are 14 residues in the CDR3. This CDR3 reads CASSRQIDGAEAFF.

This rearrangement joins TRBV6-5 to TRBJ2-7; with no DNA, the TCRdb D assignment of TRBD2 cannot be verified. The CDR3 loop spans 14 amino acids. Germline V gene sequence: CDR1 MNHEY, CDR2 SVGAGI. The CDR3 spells CASSGGLAVYEQYF.

CDR3: CASSGLSDTQYF. The chain employs TRBV7-9 and TRBJ2-3; TCRdb returns TRBD1, unconfirmable since there is no DNA. The CDR3 covers 12 residues. Per the germline V gene, CDR1 is SEHNR and CDR2 is FQNEAQ (reference sequence).

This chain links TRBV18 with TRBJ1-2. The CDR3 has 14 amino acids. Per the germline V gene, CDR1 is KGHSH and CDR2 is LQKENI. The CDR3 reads CASSLDVGNYGYTF. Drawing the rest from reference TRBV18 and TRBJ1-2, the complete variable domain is NAGVMQNPRHLVRRRGQEARLRCSPMKGHSHVYWYRQLPEEGLKFMVYLQKENIIDESGMPKERFSAEFPKEGPSILRIQQVVRGDSAAYFCASSLDVGNYGYTFGSGTRLTVV.

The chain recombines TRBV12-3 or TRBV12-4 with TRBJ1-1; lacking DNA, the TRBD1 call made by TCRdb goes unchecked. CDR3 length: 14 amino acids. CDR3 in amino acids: CASSLAAGASEAFF.

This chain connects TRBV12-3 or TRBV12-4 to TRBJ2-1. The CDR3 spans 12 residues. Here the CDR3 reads CASSLGYNEQFF.

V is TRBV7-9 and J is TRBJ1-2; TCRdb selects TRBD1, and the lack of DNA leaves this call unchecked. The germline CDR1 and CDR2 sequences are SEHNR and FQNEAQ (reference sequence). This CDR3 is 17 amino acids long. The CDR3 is CASSSRRGPGGKDGYTF.

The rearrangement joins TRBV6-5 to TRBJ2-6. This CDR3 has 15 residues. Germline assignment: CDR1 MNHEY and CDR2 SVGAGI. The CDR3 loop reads CASSLEAGGANVLTF.

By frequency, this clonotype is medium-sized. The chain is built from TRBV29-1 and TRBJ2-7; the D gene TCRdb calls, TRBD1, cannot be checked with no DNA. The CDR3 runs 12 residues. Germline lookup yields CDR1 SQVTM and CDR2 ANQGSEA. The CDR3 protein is CSVDTGSYEQYF.

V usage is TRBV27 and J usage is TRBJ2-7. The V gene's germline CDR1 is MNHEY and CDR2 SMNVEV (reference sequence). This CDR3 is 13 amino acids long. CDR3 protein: CASSDRGSYEQYF.

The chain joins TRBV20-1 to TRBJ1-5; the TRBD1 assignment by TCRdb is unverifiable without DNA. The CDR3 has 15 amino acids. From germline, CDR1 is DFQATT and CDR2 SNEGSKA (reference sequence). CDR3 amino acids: CSARDGGQGTSWQHF.

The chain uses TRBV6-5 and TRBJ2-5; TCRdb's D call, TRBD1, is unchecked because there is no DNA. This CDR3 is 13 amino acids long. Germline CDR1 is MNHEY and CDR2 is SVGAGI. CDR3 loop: CASRTGVQETQYF.

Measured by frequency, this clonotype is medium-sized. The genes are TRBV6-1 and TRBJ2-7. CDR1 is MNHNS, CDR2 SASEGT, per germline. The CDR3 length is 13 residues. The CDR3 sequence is CASSASGSYEQYF.

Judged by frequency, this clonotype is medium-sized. The CDR3 region is CASGPNGRLDTQYF. V gene TRBV12-3 or TRBV12-4 combines with J gene TRBJ2-3; as DNA is missing, the TRBD2 call by TCRdb cannot be tested. The CDR3 is made up of 14 amino acids.

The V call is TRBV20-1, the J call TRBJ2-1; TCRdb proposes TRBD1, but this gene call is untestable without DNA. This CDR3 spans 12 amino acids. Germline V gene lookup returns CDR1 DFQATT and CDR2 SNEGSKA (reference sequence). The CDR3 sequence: CSAVRGGHEQFF.

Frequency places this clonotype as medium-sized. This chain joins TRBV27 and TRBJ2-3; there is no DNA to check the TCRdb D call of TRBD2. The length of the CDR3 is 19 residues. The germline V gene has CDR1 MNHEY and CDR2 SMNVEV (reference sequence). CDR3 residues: CASSLSPNRLAANTDTQYF.